This T cell receptor beta chain was captured in a study of T cells in Graves' hyperthyroidism and ophthalmopathy. RNA transcripts gave rise to amplified TCR beta CDR3 regions. Primed by the HTBI set, a first-round RT-PCR was run on the TCR CDR3. TCRdb re-called the multiplex PCR reads with MiXCR, one entry per CDR3 protein. The data contain 400,000 to 550,000 distinct CDR3 sequences, roughly 14% of them singletons. Study-wide results and caveats: For ophthalmopathy, model prediction preceded onset by a median approximately 6 months.

The germline CDR1 and CDR2 sequences are SGHRS and YFSETQ. The V segment lost 1 base and the J segment 3 bases; nucleotides outside the gene matches: 4. The CDR3 extends over 17 amino acids. This clonotype has at least ten counts. Antigen: not known. The receptor's source is a woman aged 18-30 years with Graves' hyperthyroidism. Material: blood. The chain links TRBV5-1 to TRBJ1-6; the match to TRBD1 covers 10 bases. CDR3 coding DNA: TGCGCCAGCAGCTTGCGGACAGGGGGTGACTATAATTCACCCCTCCACTTT. It translates to CASSLRTGGDYNSPLHF. The full variable domain, rest sourced from reference TRBV5-1 and TRBJ1-6, is KAGVTQTPRYLIKTRGQQVTLSCSPISGHRSVSWYQQTPGQGLQFLFEYFSETQRNKGNFPGRFSGRQFSNSRSEMNVSTLELGDSALYLCASSLRTGGDYNSPLHFGNGTRLTVT.